This T cell receptor beta chain was sequenced for a study of radiotherapy plus CTLA-4 blockade in lung cancer. Patients in the study, people with chemo-refractory metastatic non-small-cell lung cancer, received focal radiation plus ipilimumab CTLA-4 blockade. This CDR3 has 13 residues. Looked up from germline, CDR1 is SGHVS and CDR2 is FQNEAQ. V was pared by 4 bases and J by 7 bases, with 14 bases between. Measured with immunoSEQ multiplex PCR; TCRdb has only the in-frame clones, and not every one. The sample lists roughly 80,000 clones; around 78% were seen once. The sequence was collected from a human donor with non-small cell lung cancer who had a partial response to radiotherapy plus ipilimumab. Some clones in this sample may be carry-over from other donors' samples. The chain uses TRBV7-8 and TRBJ2-7, with D possibly TRBD1 on 6 matching bases. The specimen comprised peripheral blood, sampled from a patient treated with radiotherapy plus ipilimumab. CDR3 bases: TGTGCCAGCAGCTCAGGGGCCTCAGGGGAGCAGTACTTC. Protein: CASSSGASGEQYF.